This T cell receptor (beta chain) was observed in a study of cytomegalovirus exposure and HLA in healthy donors. Broader study findings: According to a later analysis, donors in an Asian-associated ancestry cluster reportedly had fewer N-insertions than the roughly 660-donor mean.

With regard to this clone: Its antigen is not known.

The germline CDR1 and CDR2 sequences are SGHAT and FQNNGV. Between the trimmed V and J ends, which lost 1 base and 4 bases, there was a span of 5 bases. CDR3 length: 12 amino acids. Amplification used 60 Vbeta primers and 13 Jbeta primers. Here immunoSEQ multiplex PCR was the method, and the copy in TCRdb shows in-frame clones only, minus some. The table lists approximately 64,000 clones, 77% of them singletons. The V gene is TRBV11-2, the J gene TRBJ2-7, with D unclear. The sequence was collected from a male donor in good health and CMV-seropositive. Sequencing was carried out using PBMCs. The CDR3 region has the DNA TGTGCCAGCAGCTTAGGTCGGTACGAGCAGTACTTC. It codes for CASSLGRYEQYF.